These T cell receptor beta chains were read from a single sample in a study of neurological immune-mediated disorders. In TCRdb, the 5' RACE reads were re-called with MiXCR into one record per CDR3 protein. Of some 87,000 distinct CDR3 sequences listed, approximately 13% were seen once; the top ten hold roughly 5%. The sample consisted of PBMCs. These receptors originate from a female donor with HTLV-1-associated myelopathy (HAM/TSP). Both conserved end residues are part of each CDR3. D genes are given only for firm matches. A clone size is listed for some rows: how often the clone was seen (once, few, many), or a class if it is expanded.

V,J,D,size,DNA,CDR3
TRBV28,TRBJ1-1,-,many,TGTGCCAGCAGTTTGGCAGGCACTGAAGCTTTCTTT,CASSLAGTEAFF
TRBV5-1,TRBJ1-1,TRBD1,many,TGCGCCAGCAGTCGGACAGGGGACACTGAAGCTTTCTTT,CASSRTGDTEAFF
TRBV6-1,TRBJ2-1,-,-,TGTGCCGGCCGTTGGGACCCCCTTTTCGGTGAGCAGTTCTTC,CAGRWDPLFGEQFF
TRBV12-3/TRBV12-4,TRBJ2-1,TRBD1,few,TGTGCCAGCAGTTTCCCTCGACAGGGCGGGTCCTACAATGAGCAGTTCTTC,CASSFPRQGGSYNEQFF
TRBV7-2,TRBJ1-2,TRBD1,many,TGTGCCAGCAGTCCTACAGGGGGCAATAGTGGCTACACCTTC,CASSPTGGNSGYTF
TRBV10-3,TRBJ2-3,-,many,TGTGCCATCAGTGTGACAGGCACAGATACGCAGTATTTT,CAISVTGTDTQYF
TRBV18,TRBJ2-1,TRBD2,-,TGTGCCAGCTCACGACCGGGGGGTCCAAATGAGCAGTTCTTC,CASSRPGGPNEQFF
TRBV20-1,TRBJ2-1,-,-,TGCAGTGCTAGAGATCGGGCGGGGAACTACAATGAGCAGTTCTTC,CSARDRAGNYNEQFF
TRBV6-2/TRBV6-3,TRBJ2-7,TRBD2,many,TGTGCCAGTCAGCGGGGGGGTCCCTACGAGCAGTACTTC,CASQRGGPYEQYF
TRBV7-2,TRBJ2-4,-,-,TGTGCCAGCAGCTCCGGAGTTCTCTCGAGGCGGACCCACCACGCGGCCAAAAACATTCAGTACTTC,CASSSGVLSRRTHHAAKNIQYF
TRBV7-2,TRBJ2-7,-,many,TGTGCCAGCAGCGCTTATACGAGGTCCCACGAGCAGTACTTC,CASSAYTRSHEQYF
TRBV7-9,TRBJ2-1,-,many,TGTGCCAGCAGCCCGCGACCCGGGTCCGGGGCCTCCTACAATGAGCAGTTCTTC,CASSPRPGSGASYNEQFF
TRBV3-1,TRBJ2-1,-,-,TGTGCCAGCAGCCATTCCTGGAAGAACAATGAGCAGTTCTTC,CASSHSWKNNEQFF
TRBV5-1,TRBJ1-1,-,-,TGCACCAGCAGCCTCGAGGCAGGGGCCGAAGCTTTCTTT,CTSSLEAGAEAFF
TRBV5-6,TRBJ1-1,-,many,TGTGCCAGCGGAGAAAGCACCGGTGGCACTGAAGCTTTCTTT,CASGESTGGTEAFF
TRBV5-1,TRBJ2-3,TRBD2,many,TGCGCCAGCAGCTTGAGGGCTAGCGGGACTAGCACAGATACGCAGTATTTT,CASSLRASGTSTDTQYF
TRBV11-2,TRBJ2-1,-,many,TGTGCCAGCAGCTTAGAGGCCGGAGGTGAGCAGTTCTTC,CASSLEAGGEQFF
TRBV6-5,TRBJ1-2,-,many,TGTGCCAGCAGTTACGCCCAGGGCGGCTACACCTTC,CASSYAQGGYTF
TRBV6-1,TRBJ1-2,TRBD1,many,TGTGCCAGCACCCGGGACAGATACGGCTACACCTTC,CASTRDRYGYTF
TRBV4-1,TRBJ2-1,TRBD2,many,TGCGCCAGCAGCCGCAGACTCGGCGGGGGAGACAATGAGCAGTTCTTC,CASSRRLGGGDNEQFF
TRBV14,TRBJ1-1,-,many,TGTGCCAGCAGCCGAGACGGAAGAGAACAGCGGGAAGGACGCGGTTTCTTT,CASSRDGREQREGRGFF
TRBV12-3/TRBV12-4,TRBJ2-2,-,many,TGTGCCAGCAGCCTCCTGCACGGATGGGTAAACACCGGGGAGCTGTTTTTT,CASSLLHGWVNTGELFF
TRBV20-1,TRBJ1-1,-,many,TGCAGTGCTACTTTGTCCGGCGGAGCTTTCTTT,CSATLSGGAFF
TRBV30,TRBJ1-1,-,many,TGTGCCGGCGAGAGAGGGACTGAAGCTTTCTTT,CAGERGTEAFF
TRBV5-1,TRBJ2-1,-,few,TGCGCCAGCAGCTTGCGGCGGGGCTCCTACAATGAGCAGTTCTTC,CASSLRRGSYNEQFF
TRBV20-1,TRBJ1-2,TRBD1,many,TGCAGTGCTAGAGAGGGACAGGGGGCAGAGGGCTACACCTTC,CSAREGQGAEGYTF
TRBV15,TRBJ1-5,-,many,TGTGCCACCCCCAGAGAGGGACGCCTATTAGGCCAGCCCCAGCATTTT,CATPREGRLLGQPQHF
TRBV5-1,TRBJ2-7,-,many,TGCGCCAGCAGCTTGGTAGGGGGTTCGACCTACGAGCAGTACTTC,CASSLVGGSTYEQYF
TRBV28,TRBJ2-2,-,many,TGTGCCAGCAGCCGCCCCCAGGGCTGGGACGCCGGGGAGCTGTTTTTT,CASSRPQGWDAGELFF
TRBV6-1,TRBJ1-1,-,-,TGTGCCAGCAGTGTGGGTTCAGTGAACACTGAAGCTTTCTTT,CASSVGSVNTEAFF
TRBV28,TRBJ2-1,-,-,TGTGCCAGCAATTTAGGGCGTATTTACAATGAGCAGTTCTTC,CASNLGRIYNEQFF
TRBV5-1,TRBJ2-3,TRBD2,-,TGCGCCAGCAGCTTGGCGGCTAGCGGGGGGGCCGGAGATACGCAGTATTTT,CASSLAASGGAGDTQYF
TRBV5-1,TRBJ2-1,TRBD2,-,TGCGCCACCCTGACTAGCGCCGGGGATGAGCAGTTCTTC,CATLTSAGDEQFF
TRBV5-1,TRBJ1-2,-,many,TGCGCCAGCAGCTTTCTGCCGCTATCTTTGGGTTATGGCTACACCTTC,CASSFLPLSLGYGYTF
TRBV6-5,TRBJ1-6,-,-,TGTGCCAGCAGACGTGCAGGGTTTAATTCACCCCTCCACTTT,CASRRAGFNSPLHF
TRBV29-1,TRBJ2-7,-,many,TGCAGCGTTGTAGGGCCAGGGGGAGGAGAGGAGCAGTACTTC,CSVVGPGGGEEQYF
TRBV28,TRBJ1-5,-,-,TGTTCCAGCAGTTTGCAAGGGGCCTACAATCATCCCCAGCATTTT,CSSSLQGAYNHPQHF
TRBV27,TRBJ2-4,-,many,TGTGCCAGCAGTTTTGACGCCAAAAACATTCAGTACTTC,CASSFDAKNIQYF
TRBV3-1,TRBJ2-7,-,-,TGTGCCAGCAGCCTATCCCGGTACTACGAGCAGTACTTC,CASSLSRYYEQYF
TRBV29-1,TRBJ1-4,-,many,TGCAGCGTCGCGGGTCCGGGTGAAAAACTGTTTTTT,CSVAGPGEKLFF
TRBV5-1,TRBJ2-7,-,many,TGCGCCAGCAGCCAACGGGACACGGCCTACGAGCAGTACTTC,CASSQRDTAYEQYF
TRBV12-3/TRBV12-4,TRBJ2-3,TRBD2,many,TGTGCCAGCAGTCTAGGACTAGCGGGGGTGGATACGCAGTATTTT,CASSLGLAGVDTQYF
TRBV30,TRBJ2-7,-,-,TGTGCCTGGAATCTCCAGGGGATGACCACCTACGAGCAGTACTTC,CAWNLQGMTTYEQYF
TRBV5-1,TRBJ2-1,TRBD1,many,TGCGCCAGCACCTTAACAGGGGGCGGTGAGCAGTTCTTC,CASTLTGGGEQFF
TRBV21-1,TRBJ2-3,-,many,TGTGCCAGCAGCACCCGGACTAGCGGTGTCTCCACAGATACGCAGTATTTT,CASSTRTSGVSTDTQYF
TRBV20-1,TRBJ2-7,-,-,TGCAGTGCACTCGGGTTTGAGGGGGCGGGGGAGCAGTACTTC,CSALGFEGAGEQYF
TRBV10-3,TRBJ2-1,TRBD2,few,TGTGCCATCAGTGTTAGTAGCGGGGGTGAGCAGTTCTTC,CAISVSSGGEQFF
TRBV6-5,TRBJ1-2,-,-,TGTGCCAGCAGCCACGAGGCAGGGGAAGCTAACTATGGCTACACCTTC,CASSHEAGEANYGYTF
TRBV7-9,TRBJ2-1,-,many,TGTGCCAGCAGTATTTCCGACACAGGGAGAGGGTACAATGAGCAGTTCTTC,CASSISDTGRGYNEQFF
TRBV5-1,TRBJ2-5,-,many,TGCGCCAGCAGCGGGGAAGGGGTCGGGGAGACCCAGTACTTC,CASSGEGVGETQYF
TRBV28,TRBJ1-2,-,many,TGTGCCAGCAGTGGAAGGGGGTTTGGCTACACCTTC,CASSGRGFGYTF
TRBV5-1,TRBJ2-3,-,many,TGCGCCAGCAGGGACAGCGTTGGGACAGATACGCAGTATTTT,CASRDSVGTDTQYF
TRBV6-2/TRBV6-3,TRBJ2-3,TRBD1,many,TGTGCCAGCAGTTTTGGACAGGGGGCGGCAGATACGCAGTATTTT,CASSFGQGAADTQYF
TRBV5-1,TRBJ2-1,-,few,TGCGCCAGCAGCACGGGGTACAATGAGCAGTTCTTC,CASSTGYNEQFF
TRBV7-3,TRBJ2-1,TRBD2,many,TGTGCCAGCAGCGTCACTAGCGGGGGGGCCGGTGAGCAGTTCTTC,CASSVTSGGAGEQFF
TRBV27,TRBJ1-1,-,many,TGTGCCAGCTCCCTCCGGGGGGGGGCCACTGAAGCTTTCTTT,CASSLRGGATEAFF
TRBV28,TRBJ2-1,-,many,TGTGCCAGCAGTTTTATCCAGGGCAATGAGCAGTTCTTC,CASSFIQGNEQFF